There are many counts of the clone carrying this T cell receptor (beta chain). Its specificity is not known. The source of the sample is a study of CD8+CD57+ T cells in acquired aplastic anemia. Background on the study: Mean DNA quantity obtained from sorted CD4+ and CD8+ cells was 2.5 to 4 ug.

Regarding the study as a whole: Between patients and controls, CD8+ Simpson's diversity did not vary significantly.

Genomic DNA acted as the template from which TCR beta VDJ combination and CDR3 sequence profiling were carried out. TCRdb re-derived calls from the reads in MiXCR, one entry per CDR3 protein. The sample has some 190,000 distinct CDR3 sequences; about half are singletons. Germline assignment: CDR1 MGHRA and CDR2 YSYEKL. CDR3 length equals 13 residues. Trimming left V 1 base short and J 6 bases short, with 7 bases between. The chain has TRBV4-1 and TRBJ1-5; D possibly corresponds to TRBD1 (6 bases). The TCR comes from a human donor in good health. The sample taken for sequencing was sorted CD4+, CD8+, or CD8+CD57+ T cells (not recorded which) from PBMCs. The DNA for the CDR3 is TGCGCCAGCAGCCAAGTGGGGGCTCAGCCCCAGCATTTT. This sequence encodes CASSQVGAQPQHF.